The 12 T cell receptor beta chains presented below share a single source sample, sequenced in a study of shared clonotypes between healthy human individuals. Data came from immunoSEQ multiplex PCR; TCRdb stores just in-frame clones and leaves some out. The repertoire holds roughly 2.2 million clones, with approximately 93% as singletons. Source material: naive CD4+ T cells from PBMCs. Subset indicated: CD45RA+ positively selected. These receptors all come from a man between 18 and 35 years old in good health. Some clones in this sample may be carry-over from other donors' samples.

CDR3 in DNA: TGTGCCAGCAGCTTGCCCGGGGACAGGAGCTCCTACGAGCAGTACTTC. Its protein is CASSLPGDRSSYEQYF. V usage is TRBV5-4 and J usage is TRBJ2-7; 8 bases line up with TRBD1. J lost 0 bases, V lost 1 base, and 6 bases had no gene match. The CDR3 is made up of 16 amino acids. Germline CDR1 reads SGHNT; CDR2 reads YYREEE (reference sequence).

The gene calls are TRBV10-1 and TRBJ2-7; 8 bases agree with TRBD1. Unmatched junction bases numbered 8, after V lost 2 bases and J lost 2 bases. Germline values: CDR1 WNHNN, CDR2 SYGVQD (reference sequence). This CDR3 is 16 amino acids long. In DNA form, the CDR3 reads TGCGCCAGCAGTGAGACCGGGACAGGACTACCCTACGAGCAGTACTTC. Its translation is CASSETGTGLPYEQYF.

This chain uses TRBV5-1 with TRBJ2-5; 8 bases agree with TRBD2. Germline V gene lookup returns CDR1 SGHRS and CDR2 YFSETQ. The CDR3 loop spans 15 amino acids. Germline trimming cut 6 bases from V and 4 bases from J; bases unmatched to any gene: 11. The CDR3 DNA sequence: TGCGCCAGCAACCCCACCGGGACTAGAGTAGAGACCCAGTACTTC. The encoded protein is CASNPTGTRVETQYF.

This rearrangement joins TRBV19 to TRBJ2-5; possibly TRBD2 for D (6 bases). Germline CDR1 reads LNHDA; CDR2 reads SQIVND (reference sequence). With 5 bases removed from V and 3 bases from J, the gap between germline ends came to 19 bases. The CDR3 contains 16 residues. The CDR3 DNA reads TGTGCCAGTAGTTCTTCTAGCGTTTGGGGGGAAGAGACCCAGTACTTC. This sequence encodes CASSSSSVWGEETQYF.

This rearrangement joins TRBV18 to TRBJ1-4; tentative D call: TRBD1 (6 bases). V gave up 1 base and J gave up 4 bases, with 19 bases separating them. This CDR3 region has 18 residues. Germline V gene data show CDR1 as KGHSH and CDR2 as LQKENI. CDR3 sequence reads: CASSPLSGPGQLNEKLFF. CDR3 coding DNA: TGTGCCAGCTCACCACTCTCAGGCCCTGGACAGCTTAATGAAAAACTGTTTTTT.

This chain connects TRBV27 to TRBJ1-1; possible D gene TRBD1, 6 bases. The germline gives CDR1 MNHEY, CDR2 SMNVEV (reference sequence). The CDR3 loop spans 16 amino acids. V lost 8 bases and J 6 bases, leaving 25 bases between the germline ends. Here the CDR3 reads CASRGLDTQGIAEAFF. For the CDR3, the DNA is TGTGCCAGCCGGGGGTTAGATACTCAGGGGATAGCTGAAGCTTTCTTT.

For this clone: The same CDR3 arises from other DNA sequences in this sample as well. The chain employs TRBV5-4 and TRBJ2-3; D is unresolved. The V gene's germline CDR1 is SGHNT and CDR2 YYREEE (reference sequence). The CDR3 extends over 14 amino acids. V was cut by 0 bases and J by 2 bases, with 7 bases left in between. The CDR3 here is CASSLAGDTDTQYF. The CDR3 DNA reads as TGTGCCAGCAGCTTGGCTGGGGACACAGATACGCAGTATTTT.

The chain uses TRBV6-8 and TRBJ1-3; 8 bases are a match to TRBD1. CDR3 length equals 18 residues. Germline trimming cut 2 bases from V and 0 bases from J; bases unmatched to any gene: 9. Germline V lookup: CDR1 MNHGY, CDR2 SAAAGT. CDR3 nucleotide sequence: TGTGCCAGCAGTTACCGGACAGGGATGCGTTTCTCTGGAAACACCATATATTTT. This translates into CASSYRTGMRFSGNTIYF.

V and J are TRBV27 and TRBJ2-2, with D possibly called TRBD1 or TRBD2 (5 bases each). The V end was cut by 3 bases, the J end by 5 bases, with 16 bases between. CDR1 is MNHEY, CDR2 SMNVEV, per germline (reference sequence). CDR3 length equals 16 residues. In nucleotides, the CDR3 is TGTGCCAGCAGTTTTACTAGGGGTTGGGATACCGGGGAGCTGTTTTTT. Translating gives CASSFTRGWDTGELFF.

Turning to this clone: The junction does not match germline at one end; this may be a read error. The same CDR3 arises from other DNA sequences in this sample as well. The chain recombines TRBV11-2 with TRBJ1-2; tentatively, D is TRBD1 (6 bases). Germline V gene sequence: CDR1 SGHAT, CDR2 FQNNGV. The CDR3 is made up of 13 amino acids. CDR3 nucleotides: TGCGCCAGCAGCCGACAGGCAAACTATGGCTACACCTTC. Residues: CASSRQANYGYTF. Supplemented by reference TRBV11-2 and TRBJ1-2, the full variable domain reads EAGVAQSPRYKIIEKRQSVAFWCNPISGHATLYWYQQILGQGPKLLIQFQNNGVVDDSQLPKDRFSAERLKGVDSTLKIQPAKLEDSAVYLCASSRQANYGYTFGSGTRLTVV.

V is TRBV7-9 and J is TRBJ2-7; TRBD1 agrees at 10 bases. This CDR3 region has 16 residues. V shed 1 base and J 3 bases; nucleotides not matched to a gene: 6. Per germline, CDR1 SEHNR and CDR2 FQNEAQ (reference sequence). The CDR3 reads CASSLEVWTGGYEQYF. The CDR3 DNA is TGTGCCAGCAGCTTAGAGGTGTGGACAGGGGGCTACGAGCAGTACTTC.

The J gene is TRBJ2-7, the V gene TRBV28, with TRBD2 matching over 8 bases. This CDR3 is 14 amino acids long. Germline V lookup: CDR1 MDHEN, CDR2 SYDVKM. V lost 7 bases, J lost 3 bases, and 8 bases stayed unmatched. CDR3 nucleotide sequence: TGTGCCAGCAAGGCGGGACTAGTCCGCTACGAGCAGTACTTC. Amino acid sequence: CASKAGLVRYEQYF. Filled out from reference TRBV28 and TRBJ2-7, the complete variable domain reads DVKVTQSSRYLVKRTGEKVFLECVQDMDHENMFWYRQDPGLGLRLIYFSYDVKMKEKGDIPEGYSVSREKKERFSLILESASTNQTSMYLCASKAGLVRYEQYFGPGTRLTVT.